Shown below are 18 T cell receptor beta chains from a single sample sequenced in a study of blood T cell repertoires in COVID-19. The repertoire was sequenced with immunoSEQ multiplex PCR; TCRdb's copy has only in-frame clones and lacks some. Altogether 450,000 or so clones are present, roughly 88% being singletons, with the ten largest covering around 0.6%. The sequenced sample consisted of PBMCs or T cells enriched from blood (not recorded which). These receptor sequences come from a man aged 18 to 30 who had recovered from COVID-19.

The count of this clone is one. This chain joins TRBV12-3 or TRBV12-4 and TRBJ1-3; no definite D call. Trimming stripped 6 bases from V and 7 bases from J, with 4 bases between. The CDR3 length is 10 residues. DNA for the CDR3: TGTGCCAGCAGCCTTAACACCATATATTTT. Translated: CASSLNTIYF.

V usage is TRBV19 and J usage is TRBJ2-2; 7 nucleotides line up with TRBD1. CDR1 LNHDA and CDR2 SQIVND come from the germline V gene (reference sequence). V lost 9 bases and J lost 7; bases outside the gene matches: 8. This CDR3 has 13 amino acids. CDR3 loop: CASNRGNDGELFF. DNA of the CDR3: TGTGCCAGCAACAGGGGAAACGACGGGGAGCTGTTTTTT.

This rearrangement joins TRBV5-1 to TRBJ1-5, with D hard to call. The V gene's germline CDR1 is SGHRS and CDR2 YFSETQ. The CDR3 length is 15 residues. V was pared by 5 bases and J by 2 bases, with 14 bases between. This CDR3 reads CASSPEGAGNQPQHF. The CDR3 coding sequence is TGCGCCAGCAGTCCCGAGGGCGCGGGCAATCAGCCCCAGCATTTT.

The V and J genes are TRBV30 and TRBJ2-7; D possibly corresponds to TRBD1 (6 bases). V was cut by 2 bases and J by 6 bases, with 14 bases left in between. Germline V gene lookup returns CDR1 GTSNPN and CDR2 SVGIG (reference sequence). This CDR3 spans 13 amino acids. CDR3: CAWSNTGIREQYF. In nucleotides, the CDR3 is TGTGCCTGGAGTAATACAGGGATACGCGAGCAGTACTTC.

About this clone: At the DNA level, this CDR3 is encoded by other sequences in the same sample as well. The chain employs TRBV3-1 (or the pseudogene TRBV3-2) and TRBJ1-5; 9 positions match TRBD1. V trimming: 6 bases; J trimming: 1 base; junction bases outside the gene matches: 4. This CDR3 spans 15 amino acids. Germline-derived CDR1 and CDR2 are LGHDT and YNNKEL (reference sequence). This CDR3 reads CASSQGTGSNQPQHF. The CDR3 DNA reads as TGTGCCAGCAGTCAGGGGACAGGGAGCAATCAGCCCCAGCATTTT.

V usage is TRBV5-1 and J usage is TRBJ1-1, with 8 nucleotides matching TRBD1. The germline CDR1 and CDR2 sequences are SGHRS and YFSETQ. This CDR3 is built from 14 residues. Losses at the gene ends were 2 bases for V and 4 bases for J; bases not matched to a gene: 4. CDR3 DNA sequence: TGCGCCAGCAGCTTTGGGGACAGGAGCACTGAAGCTTTCTTT. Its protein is CASSFGDRSTEAFF.

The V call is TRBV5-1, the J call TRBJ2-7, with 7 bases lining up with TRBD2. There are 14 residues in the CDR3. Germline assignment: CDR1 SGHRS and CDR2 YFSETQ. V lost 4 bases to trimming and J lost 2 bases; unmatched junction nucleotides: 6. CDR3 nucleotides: TGCGCCAGCAGCGGGGCGGGAGCCCCCTACGAGCAGTACTTC. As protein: CASSGAGAPYEQYF.

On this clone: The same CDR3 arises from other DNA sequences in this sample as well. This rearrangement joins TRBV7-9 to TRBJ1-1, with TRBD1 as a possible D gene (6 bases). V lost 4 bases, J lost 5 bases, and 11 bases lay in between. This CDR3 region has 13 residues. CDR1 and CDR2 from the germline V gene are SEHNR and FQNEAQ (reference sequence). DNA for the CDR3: TGTGCCAGCAGCTCACAAGGGGGTACTGAAGCTTTCTTT. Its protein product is CASSSQGGTEAFF.

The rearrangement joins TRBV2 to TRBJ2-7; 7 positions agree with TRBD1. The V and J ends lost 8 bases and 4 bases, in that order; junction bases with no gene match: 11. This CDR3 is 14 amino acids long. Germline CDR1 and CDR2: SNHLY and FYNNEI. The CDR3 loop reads CASELGTVLYEQYF. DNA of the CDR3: TGTGCCAGCGAACTTGGGACAGTATTGTACGAGCAGTACTTC.

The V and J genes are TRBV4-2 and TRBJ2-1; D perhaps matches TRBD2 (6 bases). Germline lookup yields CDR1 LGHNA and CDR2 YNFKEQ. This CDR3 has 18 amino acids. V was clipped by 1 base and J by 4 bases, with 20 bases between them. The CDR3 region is CASSQAKQSAGKYNEQFF. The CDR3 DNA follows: TGTGCCAGCAGCCAAGCCAAGCAATCCGCGGGGAAATACAATGAGCAGTTCTTC.

CDR3 nucleotides: TGTGCCAGCAGTCCTGGGGGGGAGGTTAATCAGCCCCAGCATTTT. Its translation is CASSPGGEVNQPQHF. The V call is TRBV27, the J call TRBJ1-5; the D gene is possibly TRBD1 (5 bases). The CDR3 runs to 15 residues. With 5 bases removed from V and 4 bases from J, the gap between germline ends came to 15 bases. Per germline, CDR1 MNHEY and CDR2 SMNVEV (reference sequence).

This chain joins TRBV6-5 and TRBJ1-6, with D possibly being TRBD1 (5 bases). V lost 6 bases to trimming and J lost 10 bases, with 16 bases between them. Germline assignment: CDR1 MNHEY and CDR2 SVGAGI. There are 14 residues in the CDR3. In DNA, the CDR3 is TGTGCCAGCAGGAGAGACAGTGGAAAATCACCCCTCCACTTT. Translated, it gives CASRRDSGKSPLHF.

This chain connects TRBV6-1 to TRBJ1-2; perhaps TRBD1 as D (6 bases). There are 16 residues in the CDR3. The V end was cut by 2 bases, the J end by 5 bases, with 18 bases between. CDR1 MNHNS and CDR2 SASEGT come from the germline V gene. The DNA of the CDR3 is TGTGCCAGCAGTGAAAACAGGGCCATGGTTTTATATGGCTACACCTTC. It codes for CASSENRAMVLYGYTF.

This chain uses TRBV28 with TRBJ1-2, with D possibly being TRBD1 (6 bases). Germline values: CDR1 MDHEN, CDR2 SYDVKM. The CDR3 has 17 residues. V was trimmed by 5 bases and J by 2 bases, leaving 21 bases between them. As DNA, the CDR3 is TGTGCCAGCAGTCCCCAGGGCGGGGGCGATAGAAACTATGGCTACACCTTC. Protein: CASSPQGGGDRNYGYTF.

The CDR3 sequence is CASRRGIEAFF. DNA of the CDR3: TGTGCCAGTCGAAGGGGTATTGAAGCTTTCTTT. This rearrangement joins TRBV2 to TRBJ1-1; D might be TRBD1 (5 bases). The CDR3 is made up of 11 amino acids. V gave up 9 bases and J gave up 7 bases, with 12 bases separating them. In germline, CDR1 is SNHLY, CDR2 FYNNEI.

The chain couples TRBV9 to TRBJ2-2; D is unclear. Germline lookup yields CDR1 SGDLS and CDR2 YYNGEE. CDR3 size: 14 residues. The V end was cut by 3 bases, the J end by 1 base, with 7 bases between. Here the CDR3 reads CASSAPVNTGELFF. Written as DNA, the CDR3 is TGTGCCAGCAGCGCCCCAGTGAACACCGGGGAGCTGTTTTTT.

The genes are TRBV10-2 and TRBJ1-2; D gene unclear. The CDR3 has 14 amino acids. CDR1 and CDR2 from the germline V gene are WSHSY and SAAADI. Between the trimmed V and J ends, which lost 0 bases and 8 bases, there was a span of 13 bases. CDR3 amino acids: CASSESRYLGGYTF. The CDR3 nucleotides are TGCGCCAGCAGTGAGTCGAGATACCTCGGGGGCTACACCTTC.

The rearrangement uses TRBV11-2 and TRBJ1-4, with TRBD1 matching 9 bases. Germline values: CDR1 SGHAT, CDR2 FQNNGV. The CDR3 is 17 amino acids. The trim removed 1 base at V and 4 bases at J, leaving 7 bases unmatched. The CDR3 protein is CASSLGAGTGFNEKLFF. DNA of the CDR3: TGTGCCAGCAGCTTAGGCGCCGGGACAGGGTTTAATGAAAAACTGTTTTTT. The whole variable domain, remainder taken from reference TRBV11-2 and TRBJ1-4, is EAGVAQSPRYKIIEKRQSVAFWCNPISGHATLYWYQQILGQGPKLLIQFQNNGVVDDSQLPKDRFSAERLKGVDSTLKIQPAKLEDSAVYLCASSLGAGTGFNEKLFFGSGTQLSVL.